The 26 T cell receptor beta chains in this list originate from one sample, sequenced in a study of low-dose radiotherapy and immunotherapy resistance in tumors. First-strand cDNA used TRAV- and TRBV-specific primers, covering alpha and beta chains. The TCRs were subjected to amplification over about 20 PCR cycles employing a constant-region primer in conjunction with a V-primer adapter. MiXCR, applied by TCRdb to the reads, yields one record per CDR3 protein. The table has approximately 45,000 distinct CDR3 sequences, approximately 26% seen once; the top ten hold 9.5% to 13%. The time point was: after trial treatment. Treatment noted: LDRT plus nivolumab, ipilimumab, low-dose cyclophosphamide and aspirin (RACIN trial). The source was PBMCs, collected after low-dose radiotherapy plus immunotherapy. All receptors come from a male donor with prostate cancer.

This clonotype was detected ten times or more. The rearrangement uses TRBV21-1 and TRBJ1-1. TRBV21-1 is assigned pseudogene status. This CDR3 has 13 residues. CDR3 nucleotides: TGTGCCAGCAGCAAGCCAGGGAACACTGAAGCTTTCTTT. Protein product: CASSKPGNTEAFF.

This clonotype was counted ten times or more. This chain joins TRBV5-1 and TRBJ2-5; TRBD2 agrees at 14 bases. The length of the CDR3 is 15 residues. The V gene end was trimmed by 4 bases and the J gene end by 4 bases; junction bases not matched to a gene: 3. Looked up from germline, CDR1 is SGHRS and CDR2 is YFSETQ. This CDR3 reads CASSLGTSGGETQYF. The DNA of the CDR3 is TGCGCCAGCAGCCTCGGGACTAGCGGGGGAGAGACCCAGTACTTC.

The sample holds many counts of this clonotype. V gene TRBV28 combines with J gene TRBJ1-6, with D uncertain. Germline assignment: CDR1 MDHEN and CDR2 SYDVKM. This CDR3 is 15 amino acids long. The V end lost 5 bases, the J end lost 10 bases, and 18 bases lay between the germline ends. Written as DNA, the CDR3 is TGTGCCAGCAGTGGCGACCCCCTCGGAAAATCACCCCTCCACTTT. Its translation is CASSGDPLGKSPLHF. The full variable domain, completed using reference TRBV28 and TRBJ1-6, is DVKVTQSSRYLVKRTGEKVFLECVQDMDHENMFWYRQDPGLGLRLIYFSYDVKMKEKGDIPEGYSVSREKKERFSLILESASTNQTSMYLCASSGDPLGKSPLHFGNGTRLTVT.

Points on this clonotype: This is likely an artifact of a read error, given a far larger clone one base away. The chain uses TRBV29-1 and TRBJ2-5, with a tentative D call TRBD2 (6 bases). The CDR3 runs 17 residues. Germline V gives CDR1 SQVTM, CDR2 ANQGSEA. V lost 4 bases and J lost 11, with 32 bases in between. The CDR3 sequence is CSVGGVNGRVAYNEQYF. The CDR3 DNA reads TGCAGCGTTGGTGGAGTTAACGGGAGAGTAGCCTACAATGAGCAGTACTTC.

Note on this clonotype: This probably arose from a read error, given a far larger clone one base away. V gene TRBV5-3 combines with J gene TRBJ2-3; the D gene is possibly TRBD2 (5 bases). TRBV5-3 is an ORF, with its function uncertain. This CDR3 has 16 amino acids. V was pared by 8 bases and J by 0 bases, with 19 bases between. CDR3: CASTLDAPGSTDTQYF. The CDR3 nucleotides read TGTGCCAGCACCTTGGATGCACCGGGAAGCACAGATACGCAGTATTTT.

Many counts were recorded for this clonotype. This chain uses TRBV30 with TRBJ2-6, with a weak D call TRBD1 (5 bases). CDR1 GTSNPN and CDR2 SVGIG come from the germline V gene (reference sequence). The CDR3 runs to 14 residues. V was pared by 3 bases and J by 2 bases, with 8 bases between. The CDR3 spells CAWSKGPGANVLTF. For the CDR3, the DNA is TGTGCCTGGAGCAAGGGGCCTGGGGCCAACGTCCTGACTTTC.

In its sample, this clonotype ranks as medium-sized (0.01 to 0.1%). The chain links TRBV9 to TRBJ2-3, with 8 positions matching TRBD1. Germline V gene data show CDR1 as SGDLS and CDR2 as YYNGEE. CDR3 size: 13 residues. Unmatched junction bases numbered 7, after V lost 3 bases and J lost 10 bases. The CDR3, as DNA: TGTGCCAGCAGCGAGGGACAGGCCGGGGCGCAGTATTTT. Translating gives CASSEGQAGAQYF.

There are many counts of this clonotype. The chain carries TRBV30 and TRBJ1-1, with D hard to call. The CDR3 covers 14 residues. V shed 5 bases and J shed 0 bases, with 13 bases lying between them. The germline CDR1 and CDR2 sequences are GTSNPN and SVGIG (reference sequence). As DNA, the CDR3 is TGTGCCTGGTGGCGAGGCCTCATGAACACTGAAGCTTTCTTT. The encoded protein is CAWWRGLMNTEAFF.

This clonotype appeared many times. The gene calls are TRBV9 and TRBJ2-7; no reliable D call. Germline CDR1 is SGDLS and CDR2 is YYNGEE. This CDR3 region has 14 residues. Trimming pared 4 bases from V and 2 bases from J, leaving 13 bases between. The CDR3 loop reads CASSPQDLAYEQYF. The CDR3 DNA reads TGTGCCAGCAGCCCCCAAGACCTTGCCTACGAGCAGTACTTC.

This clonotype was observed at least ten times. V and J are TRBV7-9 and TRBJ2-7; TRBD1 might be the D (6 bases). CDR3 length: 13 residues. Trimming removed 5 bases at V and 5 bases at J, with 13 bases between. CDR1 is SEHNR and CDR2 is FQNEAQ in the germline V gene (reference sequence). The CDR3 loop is CASSADYRDEQYF. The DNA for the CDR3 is TGTGCCAGCAGCGCAGACTACAGGGACGAGCAGTACTTC.

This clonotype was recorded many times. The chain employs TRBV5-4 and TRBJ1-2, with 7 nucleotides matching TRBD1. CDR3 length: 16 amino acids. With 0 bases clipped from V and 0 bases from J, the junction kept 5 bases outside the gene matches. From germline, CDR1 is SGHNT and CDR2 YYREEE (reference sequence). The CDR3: CASSLGDRSTNYGYTF. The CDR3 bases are TGTGCCAGCAGCTTGGGGGACAGAAGCACTAACTATGGCTACACCTTC.

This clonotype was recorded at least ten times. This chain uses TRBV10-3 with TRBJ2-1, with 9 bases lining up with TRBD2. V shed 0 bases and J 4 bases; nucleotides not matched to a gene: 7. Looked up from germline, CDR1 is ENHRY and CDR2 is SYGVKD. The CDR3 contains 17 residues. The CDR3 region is CAISESMAGGGYNEQFF. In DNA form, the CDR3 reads TGTGCCATCAGTGAGTCGATGGCGGGAGGGGGATACAATGAGCAGTTCTTC.

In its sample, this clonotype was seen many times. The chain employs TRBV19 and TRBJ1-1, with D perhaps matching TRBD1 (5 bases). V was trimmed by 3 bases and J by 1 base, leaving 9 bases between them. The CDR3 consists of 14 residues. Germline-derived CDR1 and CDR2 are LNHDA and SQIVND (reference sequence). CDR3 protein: CASSMGRANTEAFF. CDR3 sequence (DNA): TGTGCCAGTAGTATGGGCAGGGCGAACACTGAAGCTTTCTTT.

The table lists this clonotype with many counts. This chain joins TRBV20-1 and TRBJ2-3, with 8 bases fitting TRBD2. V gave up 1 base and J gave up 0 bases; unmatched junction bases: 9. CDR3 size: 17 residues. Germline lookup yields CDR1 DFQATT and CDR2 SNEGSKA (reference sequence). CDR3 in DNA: TGCAGTGCTAGAGGAGGAGCGGGAGTAGGGAGCACAGATACGCAGTATTTT. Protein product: CSARGGAGVGSTDTQYF.

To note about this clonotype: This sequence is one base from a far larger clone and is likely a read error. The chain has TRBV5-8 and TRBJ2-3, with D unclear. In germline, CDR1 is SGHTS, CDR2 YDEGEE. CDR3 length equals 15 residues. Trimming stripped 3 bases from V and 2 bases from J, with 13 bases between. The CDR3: CASSCDPRNTDTQYF. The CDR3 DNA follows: TGTGCCAGCAGCTGCGACCCGAGGAACACAGATACGCAGTATTTT.

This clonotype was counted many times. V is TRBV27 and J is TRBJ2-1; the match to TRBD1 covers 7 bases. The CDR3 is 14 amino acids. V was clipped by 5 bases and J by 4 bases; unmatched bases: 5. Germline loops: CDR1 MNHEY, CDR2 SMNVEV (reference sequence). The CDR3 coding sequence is TGTGCCAGCAGTAGACCGGGACAGTACAATGAGCAGTTCTTC. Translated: CASSRPGQYNEQFF.

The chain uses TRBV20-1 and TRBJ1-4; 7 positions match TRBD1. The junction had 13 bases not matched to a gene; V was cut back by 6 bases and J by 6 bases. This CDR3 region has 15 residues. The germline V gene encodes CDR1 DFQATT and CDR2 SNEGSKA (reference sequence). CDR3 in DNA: TGCAGTGCCTTACCCTACCTCGGGACAGATGAAAAACTGTTTTTT. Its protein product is CSALPYLGTDEKLFF.

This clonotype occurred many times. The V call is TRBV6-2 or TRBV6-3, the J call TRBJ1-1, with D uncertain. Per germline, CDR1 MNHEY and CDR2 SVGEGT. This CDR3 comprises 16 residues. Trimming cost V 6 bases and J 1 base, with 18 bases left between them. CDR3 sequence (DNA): TGTGCCAGCAGGACCCCCTACTCGGGCTGGAACACTGAAGCTTTCTTT. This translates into CASRTPYSGWNTEAFF.

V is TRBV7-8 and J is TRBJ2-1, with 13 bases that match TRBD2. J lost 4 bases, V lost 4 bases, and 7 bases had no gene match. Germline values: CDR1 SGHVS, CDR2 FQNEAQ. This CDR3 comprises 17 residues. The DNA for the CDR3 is TGTGCCAGCAGCTCCGGTCAACTAGCGGGAGGGTACAATGAGCAGTTCTTC. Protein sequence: CASSSGQLAGGYNEQFF.

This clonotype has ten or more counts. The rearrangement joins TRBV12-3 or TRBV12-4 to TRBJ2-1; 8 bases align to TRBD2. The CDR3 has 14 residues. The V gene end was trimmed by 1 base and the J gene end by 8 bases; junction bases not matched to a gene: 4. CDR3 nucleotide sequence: TGTGCCAGCAGTTTAGGTTCCGGGAGGGATGAGCAGTTCTTC. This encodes CASSLGSGRDEQFF.

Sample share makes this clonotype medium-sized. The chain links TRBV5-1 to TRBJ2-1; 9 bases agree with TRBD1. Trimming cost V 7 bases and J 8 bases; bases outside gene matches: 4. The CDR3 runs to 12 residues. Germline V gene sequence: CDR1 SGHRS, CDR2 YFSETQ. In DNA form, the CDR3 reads TGCGCCAGCCGGACAGGGGCCGATGAGCAGTTCTTC. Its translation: CASRTGADEQFF.

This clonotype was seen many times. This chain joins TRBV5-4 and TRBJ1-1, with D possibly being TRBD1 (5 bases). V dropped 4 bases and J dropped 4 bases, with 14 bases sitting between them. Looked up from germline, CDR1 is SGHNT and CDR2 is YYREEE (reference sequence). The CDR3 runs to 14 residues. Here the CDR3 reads CASSPDTSSTEAFF. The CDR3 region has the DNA TGTGCCAGCAGCCCGGACACCTCGAGCACTGAAGCTTTCTTT.

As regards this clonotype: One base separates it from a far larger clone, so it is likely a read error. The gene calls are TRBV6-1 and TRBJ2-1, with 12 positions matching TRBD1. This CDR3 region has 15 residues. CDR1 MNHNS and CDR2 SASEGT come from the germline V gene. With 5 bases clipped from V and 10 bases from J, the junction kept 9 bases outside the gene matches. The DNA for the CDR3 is TGTGCCAGCAGTTACTGTGGGACAGGGGGCTGCGAGCAGTTCTTC. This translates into CASSYCGTGGCEQFF.

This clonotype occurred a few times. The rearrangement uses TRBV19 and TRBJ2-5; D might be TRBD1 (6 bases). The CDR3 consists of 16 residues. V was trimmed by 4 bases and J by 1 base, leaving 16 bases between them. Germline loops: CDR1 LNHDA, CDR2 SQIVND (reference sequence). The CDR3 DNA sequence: TGTGCCAGTAGTACTCGGTTGACAGGTTTCCAAGAGACCCAGTACTTC. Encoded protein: CASSTRLTGFQETQYF. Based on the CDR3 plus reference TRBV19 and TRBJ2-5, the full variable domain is DGGITQSPKYLFRKEGQNVTLSCEQNLNHDAMYWYRQDPGQGLRLIYYSQIVNDFQKGDIAEGYSVSREKKESFPLTVTSAQKNPTAFYLCASSTRLTGFQETQYFGPGTRLLVL.

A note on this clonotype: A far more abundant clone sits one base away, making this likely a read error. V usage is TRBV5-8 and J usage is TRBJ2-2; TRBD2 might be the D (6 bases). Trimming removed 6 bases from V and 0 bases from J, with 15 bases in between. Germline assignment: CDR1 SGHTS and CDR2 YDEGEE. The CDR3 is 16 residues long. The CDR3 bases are TGTGCCAGCAACTTACGGACTATCACGAACACCGGGGAGCTGTTTTTT. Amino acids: CASNLRTITNTGELFF.

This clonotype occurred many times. The DNA for the CDR3 is TGCAGTGCTGTCCCGGGACTAGCGGGGGGGTCTCTGGAGCAGTACTTC. It is translated as CSAVPGLAGGSLEQYF. V is TRBV20-1 and J is TRBJ2-7, with TRBD2 matching 16 bases. The CDR3 loop spans 16 amino acids. Trimming at V came to 5 bases and at J to 7 bases, leaving 11 bases not matched to a gene. Germline CDR1 DFQATT, CDR2 SNEGSKA (reference sequence).